One sample yielded the 30 T cell receptor beta chains listed below, sequenced in a study of shared clonotypes between healthy human individuals. The protocol was immunoSEQ multiplex PCR, while the TCRdb copy is restricted to in-frame clones and leaves out a portion. The sample yields 2 million to 2.5 million clones, 92% seen once. The sample consisted of naive CD4+ T cells from PBMCs. Sample subset: CD45RA+ positively selected. Source of these receptors: a man between 18 and 35 years old in good health. Some clones in this sample may be carry-over from other donors' samples.

The chain is built from TRBV7-2 and TRBJ1-2; D is unresolved. Looked up from germline, CDR1 is SGHTA and CDR2 is FQGNSA. Trimming removed 3 bases at V and 5 bases at J, with 16 bases between. This CDR3 has 15 amino acids. CDR3 bases: TGTGCCAGCAGCTTCCAGTTCGGGTCCGCATATGGCTACACCTTC. It is translated as CASSFQFGSAYGYTF. Using reference TRBV7-2 and TRBJ1-2 for the parts outside the CDR3, the full variable domain is GAGVSQSPSNKVTEKGKDVELRCDPISGHTALYWYRQSLGQGLEFLIYFQGNSAPDKSGLPSDRFSAERTGGSVSTLTIQRTQQEDSAVYLCASSFQFGSAYGYTFGSGTRLTVV.

This clone was found a few times. V is TRBV7-9 and J is TRBJ1-5, with TRBD1 as a possible D gene (6 bases). The CDR3 spans 15 residues. In germline, CDR1 is SEHNR, CDR2 FQNEAQ (reference sequence). Trimming took off 5 bases at V and 0 bases at J, with 11 bases between the two ends. The CDR3: CASSEGQHSNQPQHF. The DNA of the CDR3 is TGTGCCAGCAGCGAAGGACAGCATAGCAATCAGCCCCAGCATTTT.

The chain has TRBV7-2 and TRBJ2-1; 8 bases align to TRBD2. With V trimmed by 6 bases and J by 4 bases, 17 bases remained unmatched. The CDR3 has 18 amino acids. In germline, CDR1 is SGHTA, CDR2 FQGNSA. The CDR3 spells CASRPNVVLAGGYNEQFF. CDR3 sequence (DNA): TGTGCCAGCAGGCCCAACGTGGTGCTAGCGGGTGGGTACAATGAGCAGTTCTTC. The full variable domain, in which reference TRBV7-2 and TRBJ2-1 provide the parts outside the CDR3, is GAGVSQSPSNKVTEKGKDVELRCDPISGHTALYWYRQSLGQGLEFLIYFQGNSAPDKSGLPSDRFSAERTGGSVSTLTIQRTQQEDSAVYLCASRPNVVLAGGYNEQFFGPGTRLTVL.

The sample holds one count of this clone. The gene calls are TRBV6-5 and TRBJ1-2, with D possibly TRBD1 on 5 matching bases. CDR1 is MNHEY, CDR2 SVGAGI, per germline. The CDR3 spans 15 residues. Trimming took 4 bases from V and 4 from J, leaving 16 bases between them. CDR3 loop: CASSFDSAGTYGYTF. The CDR3 DNA is TGTGCCAGCAGTTTTGACTCTGCAGGGACCTATGGCTACACCTTC.

This sequence joins TRBV2 and TRBJ2-5; the match to TRBD1 covers 7 bases. This CDR3 comprises 13 residues. CDR1 SNHLY and CDR2 FYNNEI come from the germline V gene. Losses at the gene ends were 10 bases for V and 7 bases for J; bases not matched to a gene: 12. The CDR3, as DNA: TGTGCCACCGCCGGAACAGGGGCAGGGACCCAGTACTTC. Its protein product is CATAGTGAGTQYF.

A single count supports this clone. The chain employs TRBV27 and TRBJ1-2, with TRBD1 matching 9 bases. Germline CDR1 reads MNHEY; CDR2 reads SMNVEV (reference sequence). V was pared by 6 bases and J by 6 bases, with 8 bases of the junction left unmatched. The CDR3 consists of 14 residues. CDR3 bases: TGTGCCAGCAGGCCGAGACAGGGGGTGGATGGCTACACCTTC. Amino acid sequence: CASRPRQGVDGYTF.

The V gene is TRBV4-1, the J gene TRBJ2-7; tentative D call: TRBD2 (5 bases). From germline, CDR1 is MGHRA and CDR2 YSYEKL. This CDR3 comprises 15 residues. Trimming pared 3 bases from V and 7 bases from J, leaving 19 bases between. Here the CDR3 reads CASSQRQTITREQYF. DNA for the CDR3: TGCGCCAGCAGCCAGAGGCAGACTATTACGAGGGAGCAGTACTTC.

The genes are TRBV30 and TRBJ2-5; unclear D gene. With 0 bases removed from V and 5 bases from J, the gap between germline ends came to 13 bases. The CDR3 spans 14 residues. The germline V gene has CDR1 GTSNPN and CDR2 SVGIG (reference sequence). CDR3 sequence: CAWSVGIGWETQYF. The CDR3 DNA reads TGTGCCTGGAGTGTGGGAATAGGATGGGAGACCCAGTACTTC.

This chain joins TRBV7-3 and TRBJ2-3; D possibly corresponds to TRBD2 (6 bases). Germline V gives CDR1 SGHTA, CDR2 FQGTGA. Trimming removed 2 bases at V and 4 bases at J, with 16 bases between. This CDR3 region has 16 residues. Written as DNA, the CDR3 is TGTGCCAGCAGCTTATGGGGAGGACGGGTGGCAGATACGCAGTATTTT. It is translated as CASSLWGGRVADTQYF.

The chain joins TRBV7-3 to TRBJ2-1, with 8 bases fitting TRBD2. V lost 5 bases to trimming and J lost 7 bases; unmatched junction nucleotides: 13. From germline, CDR1 is SGHTA and CDR2 FQGTGA. CDR3 length equals 16 residues. The CDR3 coding sequence is TGTGCCAGCAGCCCCCTAGTGCGGGAGGTTACAAATGAGCAGTTCTTC. Protein: CASSPLVREVTNEQFF.

CDR3 DNA: TGTGCCAGCAGCTTTCCGGGCCCGGAAACTTACAATGAGCAGTTCTTC. Protein sequence: CASSFPGPETYNEQFF. The gene calls are TRBV5-4 and TRBJ2-1; no firm D call. The V end lost 2 bases, the J end lost 4 bases, and 16 bases lay between the germline ends. The CDR3 loop spans 16 amino acids. CDR1 is SGHNT and CDR2 is YYREEE in the germline V gene (reference sequence).

This clone has only one observation. The rearrangement uses TRBV28 and TRBJ2-3; D gene unclear. Germline CDR1 is MDHEN and CDR2 is SYDVKM. V dropped 2 bases and J dropped 0 bases, with 9 bases sitting between them. CDR3 length: 15 residues. CDR3 coding DNA: TGTGCCAGCAGTTTAAGGTTTCGTAGCACAGATACGCAGTATTTT. Its translation: CASSLRFRSTDTQYF.

This chain uses TRBV21-1 with TRBJ2-7. TRBV21-1 is deemed a pseudogene. The CDR3 runs to 11 residues. The CDR3 DNA reads TGTGCCAGCAGCTCCCCAGCCGAGCAGTACTTC. The encoded protein is CASSSPAEQYF.

This clone is a singleton in its sample. The V gene is TRBV4-1, the J gene TRBJ2-7; 8 bases fit TRBD1. Germline assignment: CDR1 MGHRA and CDR2 YSYEKL. The CDR3 contains 15 residues. V lost 4 bases, J lost 1 base, and 6 bases stayed unmatched. The CDR3 spells CASSPDRGRSYEQYF. In DNA form, the CDR3 reads TGCGCCAGCAGCCCCGACAGGGGACGGTCCTACGAGCAGTACTTC.

The chain carries TRBV9 and TRBJ2-7; 7 bases match TRBD2. The CDR3 covers 14 residues. Trimming at V came to 3 bases and at J to 3 bases, leaving 6 bases not matched to a gene. Germline loops: CDR1 SGDLS, CDR2 YYNGEE. The CDR3 DNA follows: TGTGCCAGCAGCGGGGGCGGGAGAGACTACGAGCAGTACTTC. Encoded protein: CASSGGGRDYEQYF.

In the case of this clone: At one end the junction does not follow the germline gene, possibly because of a read error. V and J are TRBV2 and TRBJ1-1, with TRBD1 identical over 7 bases. Germline V gene sequence: CDR1 SNHLY, CDR2 FYNNEI. This CDR3 spans 13 amino acids. DNA for the CDR3: TGTGCCAGCACTGAACAGGGGAGGGCTGAAGCTTTCTTT. It specifies CASTEQGRAEAFF.

The chain uses TRBV30 and TRBJ2-2, with TRBD2 identical over 8 bases. J gave up 2 bases and V 8 bases, and 7 bases lay outside the gene matches. CDR1 and CDR2 from the germline V gene are GTSNPN and SVGIG (reference sequence). The length of the CDR3 is 14 residues. As DNA, the CDR3 is TGTGCCCGGGGGGGCAGGGCCAACACCGGGGAGCTGTTTTTT. Translating it yields CARGGRANTGELFF.

The chain has TRBV7-2 and TRBJ2-5, with 10 bases fitting TRBD1. V trimming: 5 bases; J trimming: 2 bases; junction bases outside the gene matches: 5. CDR1 and CDR2 from the germline V gene are SGHTA and FQGNSA. This CDR3 contains 15 residues. This CDR3 reads CASSMGTGVQETQYF. The CDR3 DNA reads TGTGCCAGCAGCATGGGGACAGGGGTTCAAGAGACCCAGTACTTC.

This clone showed up just once. The chain is built from TRBV7-6 and TRBJ1-3; D is uncertain. The V gene's germline CDR1 is SGHVS and CDR2 FNYEAQ. V dropped 2 bases and J dropped 1 base, with 9 bases sitting between them. This CDR3 has 15 amino acids. CDR3 in amino acids: CASSLYSGSGNTIYF. CDR3 DNA sequence: TGTGCCAGCAGCTTATATTCGGGATCTGGAAACACCATATATTTT. Full variable domain (missing parts from reference TRBV7-6 and TRBJ1-3): GAGVSQSPRYKVTKRGQDVALRCDPISGHVSLYWYRQALGQGPEFLTYFNYEAQQDKSGLPNDRFSAERPEGSISTLTIQRTEQRDSAMYRCASSLYSGSGNTIYFGEGSWLTVV.

This clone was detected once. J is TRBJ2-7 and V is TRBV19, with D possibly being TRBD2 (8 bases). The CDR3 is 16 residues long. V was cut by 5 bases and J by 2 bases, with 19 bases left in between. Per the germline V gene, CDR1 is LNHDA and CDR2 is SQIVND (reference sequence). The CDR3: CASSQQGLAGTYEQYF. CDR3 nucleotide sequence: TGTGCCAGTAGTCAACAGGGGCTAGCGGGTACCTACGAGCAGTACTTC.

The CDR3 DNA is TGTGCCAGCTCAATTTACGGGACCGTCTACAATGAGCAGTTCTTC. It encodes CASSIYGTVYNEQFF. V usage is TRBV2 and J usage is TRBJ2-1; D is perhaps TRBD1 or TRBD2 (5 bases each). V was shortened by 8 bases and J by 3 bases, with 17 bases between the two germline ends. This CDR3 has 15 residues. Germline V gene lookup returns CDR1 SNHLY and CDR2 FYNNEI.

J is TRBJ2-2 and V is TRBV27, with D maybe TRBD1 (6 bases). The V end was cut by 6 bases, the J end by 4 bases, with 9 bases between. The CDR3 contains 13 residues. Germline-derived CDR1 and CDR2 are MNHEY and SMNVEV (reference sequence). As DNA, the CDR3 is TGTGCCAGCAGGCGAGGGGGCACCGGGGAGCTGTTTTTT. This codes for CASRRGGTGELFF.

The rearrangement links TRBV27 to TRBJ1-5; no reliable D call. Deletions cut 2 bases from V and 2 bases from J, with 7 bases between. There are 14 residues in the CDR3. Germline V gene data show CDR1 as MNHEY and CDR2 as SMNVEV (reference sequence). CDR3 region: CASSLQQGNQPQHF. The CDR3 DNA sequence: TGTGCCAGCAGTTTACAGCAGGGCAATCAGCCCCAGCATTTT.

The chain carries TRBV5-1 and TRBJ2-2; 8 nucleotides agree with TRBD2. The CDR3 runs 15 residues. Germline assignment: CDR1 SGHRS and CDR2 YFSETQ. With V trimmed by 4 bases and J by 9 bases, 11 bases remained unmatched. The CDR3 loop reads CASSPPGLEGRELFF. CDR3 bases: TGCGCCAGCAGCCCCCCGGGACTAGAGGGTCGGGAGCTGTTTTTT. Drawing the rest from reference TRBV5-1 and TRBJ2-2, the complete variable domain is KAGVTQTPRYLIKTRGQQVTLSCSPISGHRSVSWYQQTPGQGLQFLFEYFSETQRNKGNFPGRFSGRQFSNSRSEMNVSTLELGDSALYLCASSPPGLEGRELFFGEGSRLTVL.

The CDR3 bases are TGTGCCAGCAGTTTGGGAGGGGTCGGCCTCTACACCTTC. This gives the protein CASSLGGVGLYTF. The V call is TRBV28, the J call TRBJ1-2, with D perhaps matching TRBD1 (5 bases). The CDR3 loop spans 13 amino acids. Per the germline V gene, CDR1 is MDHEN and CDR2 is SYDVKM. V shed 3 bases and J shed 10 bases, with 15 bases lying between them.

The J gene is TRBJ2-6, the V gene TRBV5-1; a possible D gene is TRBD1 (5 bases). Germline loops: CDR1 SGHRS, CDR2 YFSETQ. The CDR3 has 16 residues. Between the trimmed V and J ends, which lost 3 bases and 4 bases, there was a span of 14 bases. The DNA for the CDR3 is TGCGCCAGCAGCTCTGGCGGTGGGGCAGGGGCCAACGTCCTGACTTTC. Protein product: CASSSGGGAGANVLTF.

The chain recombines TRBV9 with TRBJ2-2, with D tentatively TRBD1 or TRBD2 (5 bases each). The CDR3 loop spans 17 amino acids. Trimming stripped 4 bases from V and 0 bases from J, with 16 bases between. The germline V gene encodes CDR1 SGDLS and CDR2 YYNGEE. The CDR3 region is CASSSSRGSANTGELFF. The DNA of the CDR3 is TGTGCCAGCAGCTCTAGCCGGGGCAGCGCGAACACCGGGGAGCTGTTTTTT.

The chain joins TRBV7-3 to TRBJ2-1, with D perhaps matching TRBD1 (5 bases). The CDR3 has 14 amino acids. Germline V gives CDR1 SGHTA, CDR2 FQGTGA. Trimming removed 4 bases at V and 8 bases at J, with 15 bases between. CDR3 in DNA: TGTGCCAGCAGCTCCAGGCAGGGAAGGGATGAGCAGTTCTTC. This encodes CASSSRQGRDEQFF.

V gene TRBV5-1 combines with J gene TRBJ2-3; tentative D call: TRBD1 (6 bases). This CDR3 is 16 amino acids long. V was clipped by 2 bases and J by 0 bases, with 13 bases between them. The germline V gene has CDR1 SGHRS and CDR2 YFSETQ. The CDR3 bases are TGCGCCAGCAGCTTCAGGGGACCAACTAGCACAGATACGCAGTATTTT. It is translated as CASSFRGPTSTDTQYF.

The V gene is TRBV2, the J gene TRBJ2-1; TRBD2 might be the D (5 bases). Per germline, CDR1 SNHLY and CDR2 FYNNEI. The CDR3 spans 12 residues. With 3 bases removed from V and 12 bases from J, the gap between germline ends came to 12 bases. CDR3 protein: CASSERVVPQFF. CDR3 coding DNA: TGTGCCAGCAGTGAGAGGGTGGTACCGCAGTTCTTC.